In this sample, the clone carrying this T cell receptor beta chain turned up many times. Its specificity is not known. These data belong to a study of early T cells in non-severe SARS-CoV-2 infection. For the study at large: RNA in bulk from unsorted whole blood was sequenced, and chains were unpaired. Study conclusions and caveats: Reliance on VDJdb matching favored anti-spike CD8 responses; private and CD4 specificities were missed.

The CDR3 is 17 amino acids. Germline CDR1 WNHNN, CDR2 SYGVQD (reference sequence). Trimming took 8 bases from V and 3 from J; bases not matched to a gene: 16. As part of library construction, unique molecular identifiers were attached to individual cDNA molecules. TCRdb used MiXCR to reprocess the 5' RACE reads, holding one entry per CDR3 protein. This repertoire shows more than 35,000 distinct CDR3 sequences, 4.5% to 5.5% found once; its top ten account for 15% to 20%. The sample comprised whole blood. The chain is built from TRBV10-1 and TRBJ2-5; the match to TRBD2 covers 9 bases. The origin of this receptor is an adult who was a healthcare worker with PCR-confirmed SARS-CoV-2 infection or an uninfected control (not recorded which). The CDR3 sequence: CASHLGLAGTLEETQYF. The CDR3 DNA is TGCGCCAGCCACCTGGGGCTAGCGGGAACTCTGGAAGAGACCCAGTACTTC.